This T cell receptor (beta chain) is from a study of T cells in localized non-small cell lung cancer. Germline V gene sequence: CDR1 MNHEY, CDR2 SMNVEV (reference sequence). The V gene lost 5 bases and the J gene lost 3 bases, with 10 bases spanning the gap. This CDR3 has 13 residues. Study-wide points: With higher T cell density in blood came longer overall survival. Highest T cell clonality was seen in uninvolved adjacent lung, surpassing that measured in tumor. Among the top 100 tumor clones, a median about 60 appeared in adjacent lung. The tumor had only one region sequenced, so heterogeneity remains possible.

Concerning this clone: Its antigen is as yet unknown.

Only in-frame clones appear in the TCRdb table, and some are missing; sequencing was by immunoSEQ multiplex PCR. The sample records tens of thousands of clones, 86% being singletons. This chain links TRBV27 with TRBJ1-1, with unresolved D. This receptor was taken from a male donor aged 60 or over with stage II lung adenocarcinoma. The sequencing here drew on peripheral blood mononuclear cells, taken before any cancer treatment. The CDR3 reads CASSPAQDTEAFF. The CDR3 DNA follows: TGTGCCAGCAGTCCCGCCCAGGACACTGAAGCTTTCTTT.